The clone carrying this TCR beta chain was detected ten times or more. The sample comes from a study of T cell repertoires in cytomegalovirus infection. Looking at the study overall: Indications of both CMV infection and matching HLA type were provided by public TCR beta signatures.

MiXCR, applied by TCRdb to the reads, yields one record per CDR3 protein. The sample holds roughly 77,000 distinct CDR3 sequences, more than 3% seen once. This CDR3 spans 14 amino acids. The germline gives CDR1 SEHNR, CDR2 FQNEAQ (reference sequence). V lost 5 bases and J lost 1; bases outside the gene matches: 4. Material for sequencing was PBMCs. The J gene is TRBJ1-1, the V gene TRBV7-9, with 7 bases matching TRBD1. The receptor was derived from a human donor in good health (CMV status not recorded). Some clones in this sample may be carry-over from other donors' samples. CDR3 DNA sequence: TGTGCCAGCAGCAGACAGGGATCGAACACTGAAGCTTTCTTT. Its protein is CASSRQGSNTEAFF. Variable domain in full (rest from reference TRBV7-9 and TRBJ1-1): DTGVSQNPRHKITKRGQNVTFRCDPISEHNRLYWYRQTLGQGPEFLTYFQNEAQLEKSRLLSDRFSAERPKGSFSTLEIQRTEQGDSAMYLCASSRQGSNTEAFFGQGTRLTVV.